The sequence of this TCR beta chain was determined in a study of identical twins. Study-wide results and limits: Out-of-frame alpha sequences that twins shared showed excess low generation probability. Surplus twin overlap in beta out-of-frame sequences was less pronounced.

TCRdb used MiXCR to reprocess the 5' RACE reads, holding one entry per CDR3 protein. Of some 900,000 distinct CDR3 sequences detected, 12% appear once; the ten largest clones hold under 2%. Regarding this clonotype: Its specificity is not known.

V dropped 4 bases and J dropped 7 bases, with 17 bases sitting between them. Germline values: CDR1 LGHDT, CDR2 YNNKEL (reference sequence). The CDR3 sequence is 15 residues long. This same sample was also part of a study on yellow fever vaccine responses in identical twins. In that study: Twins' vaccine T cell responses reportedly seemed partly convergent and partly personalized.

The material sequenced was PBMCs. The chain links TRBV3-1 to TRBJ2-1, with D tentatively TRBD2 (5 bases). This clonotype originated in a woman younger than 35 in good health. CDR3 nucleotide sequence: TGTGCCAGCAGCCGACCCGGGGATCCTGGGAATGAGCAGTTCTTC. Translating it yields CASSRPGDPGNEQFF.